This T cell receptor beta chain was obtained from a study of beta chain features in type 1 diabetes. The overall study: Over all samples combined, over 85,000,000 sorted cells were examined.

Expressed TCRB transcripts were sequenced after all isolated RNA was converted to cDNA. Here immunoSEQ multiplex PCR was the method, and the copy in TCRdb shows in-frame clones only, minus some. This table holds about 650,000 clones, around 12% found once. In its sample, this clone was seen a few times. Its antigen is still unknown. Study results and caveats: Within each of all four CD4+ subsets, Type 1 diabetes patients had TCRB CDR3s that were moderately but significantly shorter.

Per the germline V gene, CDR1 is SGHTA and CDR2 is FQGNSA. The CDR3 loop spans 15 amino acids. J was trimmed by 4 bases and V by 5 bases; bases with no gene match: 8. The receptor was isolated from a man aged 25 to 45 with type 1 diabetes. The chain is built from TRBV7-2 and TRBJ1-2; 9 bases line up with TRBD1. Material: naive CD4+ T cells from blood. The CDR3 spells CASSMDGQGTYGYTF. CDR3 nucleotides: TGTGCCAGCAGCATGGACGGACAGGGGACCTATGGCTACACCTTC. The variable domain in full, completed from reference TRBV7-2 and TRBJ1-2, reads GAGVSQSPSNKVTEKGKDVELRCDPISGHTALYWYRQSLGQGLEFLIYFQGNSAPDKSGLPSDRFSAERTGGSVSTLTIQRTQQEDSAVYLCASSMDGQGTYGYTFGSGTRLTVV.